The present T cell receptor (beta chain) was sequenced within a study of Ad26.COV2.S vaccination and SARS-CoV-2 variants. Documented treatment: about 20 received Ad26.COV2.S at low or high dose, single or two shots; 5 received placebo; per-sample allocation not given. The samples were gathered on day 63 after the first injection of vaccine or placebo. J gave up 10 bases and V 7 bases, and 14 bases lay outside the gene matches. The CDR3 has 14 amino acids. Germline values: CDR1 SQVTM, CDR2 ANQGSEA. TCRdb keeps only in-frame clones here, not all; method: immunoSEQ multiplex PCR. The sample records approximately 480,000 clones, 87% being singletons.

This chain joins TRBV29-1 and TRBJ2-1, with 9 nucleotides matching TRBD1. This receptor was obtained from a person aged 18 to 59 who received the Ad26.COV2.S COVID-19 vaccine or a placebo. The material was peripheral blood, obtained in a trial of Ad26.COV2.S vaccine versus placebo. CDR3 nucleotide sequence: TGCAGCGCTGCCACCCCCACAGGGGGCGCCGAGCAGTTCTTC. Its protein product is CSAATPTGGAEQFF.